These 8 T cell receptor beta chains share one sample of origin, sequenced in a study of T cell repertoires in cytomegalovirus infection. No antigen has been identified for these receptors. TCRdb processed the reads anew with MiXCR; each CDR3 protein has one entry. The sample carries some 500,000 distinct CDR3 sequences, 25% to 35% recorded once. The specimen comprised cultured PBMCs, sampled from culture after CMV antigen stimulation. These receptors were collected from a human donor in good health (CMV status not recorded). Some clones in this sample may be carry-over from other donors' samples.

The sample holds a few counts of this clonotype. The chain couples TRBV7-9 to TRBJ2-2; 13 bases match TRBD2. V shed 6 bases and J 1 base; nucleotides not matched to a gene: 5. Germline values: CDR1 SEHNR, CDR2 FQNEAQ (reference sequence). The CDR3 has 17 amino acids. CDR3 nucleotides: TGTGCCAGCAGTTCACTAGCGGGAGGGCTGAACACCGGGGAGCTGTTTTTT. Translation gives CASSSLAGGLNTGELFF.

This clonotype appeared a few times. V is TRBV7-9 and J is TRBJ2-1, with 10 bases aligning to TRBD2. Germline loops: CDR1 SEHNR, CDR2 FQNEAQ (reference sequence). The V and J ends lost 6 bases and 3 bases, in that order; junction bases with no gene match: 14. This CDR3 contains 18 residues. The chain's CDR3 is CASRFTGQRLAGYNEQFF. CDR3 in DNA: TGTGCCAGCAGATTTACCGGACAGCGACTAGCGGGCTACAATGAGCAGTTCTTC.

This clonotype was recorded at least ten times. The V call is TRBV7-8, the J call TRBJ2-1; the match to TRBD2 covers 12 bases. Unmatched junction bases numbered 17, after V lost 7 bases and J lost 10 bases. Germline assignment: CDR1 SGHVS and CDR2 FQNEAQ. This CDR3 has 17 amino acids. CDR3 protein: CASTTGLAGPSRQEQFF. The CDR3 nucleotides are TGTGCCAGCACAACGGGACTAGCGGGCCCCTCCCGACAGGAGCAGTTCTTC.

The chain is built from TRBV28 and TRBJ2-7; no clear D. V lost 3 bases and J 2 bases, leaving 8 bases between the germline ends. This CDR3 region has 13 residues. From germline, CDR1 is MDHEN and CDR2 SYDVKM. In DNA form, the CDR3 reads TGTGCCAGCAGTTTGGGCAGACCCTACGAGCAGTACTTC. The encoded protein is CASSLGRPYEQYF.

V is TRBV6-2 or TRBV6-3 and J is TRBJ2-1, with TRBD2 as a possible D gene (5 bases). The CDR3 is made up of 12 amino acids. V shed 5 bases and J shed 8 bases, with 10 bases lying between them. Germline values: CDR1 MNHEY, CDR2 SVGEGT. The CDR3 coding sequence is TGTGCCAGCAGTCGAAGCGGATATGAGCAGTTCTTC. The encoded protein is CASSRSGYEQFF.

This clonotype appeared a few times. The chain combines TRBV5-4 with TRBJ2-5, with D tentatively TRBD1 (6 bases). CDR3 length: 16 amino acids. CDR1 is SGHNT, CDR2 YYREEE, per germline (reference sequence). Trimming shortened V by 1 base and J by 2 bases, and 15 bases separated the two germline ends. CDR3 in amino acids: CASSLPGRGKQETQYF. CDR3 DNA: TGTGCCAGCAGCTTGCCGGGTAGGGGGAAACAAGAGACCCAGTACTTC.

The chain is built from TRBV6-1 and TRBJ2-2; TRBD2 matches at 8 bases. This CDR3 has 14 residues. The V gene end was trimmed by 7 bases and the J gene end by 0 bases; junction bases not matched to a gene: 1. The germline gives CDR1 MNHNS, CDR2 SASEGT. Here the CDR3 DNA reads TGTGCCAGCAAACTAGCGGCGAACACCGGGGAGCTGTTTTTT. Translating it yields CASKLAANTGELFF.

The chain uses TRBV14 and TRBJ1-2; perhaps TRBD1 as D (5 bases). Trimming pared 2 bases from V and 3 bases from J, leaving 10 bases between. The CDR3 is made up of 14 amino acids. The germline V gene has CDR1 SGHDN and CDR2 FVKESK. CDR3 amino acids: CASSQWGGDYGYTF. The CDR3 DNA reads TGTGCCAGCAGCCAATGGGGAGGGGACTATGGCTACACCTTC.